This record covers a single T cell receptor beta chain. Its matching antigen is unknown. This entry comes from a study of blood T cells in healthy people across ages. Study conclusions and caveats: Naive CD4+ cell counts and diversity both ran higher in long-lived than in aged donors. Naive T cell percentage showed a strong correlation with the diversity of TCR beta.

A second PCR, run for roughly 7 to 12 cycles, used a sample-barcoded 5' primer plus a J-beta primer mix. Carrying 12 random nucleotides, a template-switch adaptor labeled each individual cDNA molecule. Using its own MiXCR run on the 5' RACE reads, TCRdb lists one record per CDR3 protein. The repertoire holds about 670,000 distinct CDR3 sequences, 35% to 50% seen once, with around 30% in the top ten. Caucasian, healthy and from Russia, the donors were aged between about 6 and 90. This TCR came from a man older than 75 in good health. Sample: blood.

The CDR3 DNA sequence: TGCACCAGCATCAACTGGCCAGATACGCAGTATTTT. Translated: CTSINWPDTQYF. V and J are TRBV1 and TRBJ2-3. TRBV1 is assigned pseudogene status. CDR3 length equals 12 residues.